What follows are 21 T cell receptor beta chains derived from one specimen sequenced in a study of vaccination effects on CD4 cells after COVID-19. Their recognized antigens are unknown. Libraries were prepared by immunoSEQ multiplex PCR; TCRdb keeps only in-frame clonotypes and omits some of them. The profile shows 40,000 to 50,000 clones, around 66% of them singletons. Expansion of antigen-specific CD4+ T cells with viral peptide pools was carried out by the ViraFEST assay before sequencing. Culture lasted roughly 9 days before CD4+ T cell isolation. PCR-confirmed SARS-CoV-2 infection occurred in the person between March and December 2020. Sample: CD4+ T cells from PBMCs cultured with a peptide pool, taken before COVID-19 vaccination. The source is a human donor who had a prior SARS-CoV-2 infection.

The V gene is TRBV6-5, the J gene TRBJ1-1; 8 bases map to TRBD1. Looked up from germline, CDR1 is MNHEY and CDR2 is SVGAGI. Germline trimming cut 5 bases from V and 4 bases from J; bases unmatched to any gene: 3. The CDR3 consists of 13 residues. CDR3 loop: CASSTDRGTEAFF. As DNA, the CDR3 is TGTGCCAGCAGTACAGACAGGGGCACTGAAGCTTTCTTT.

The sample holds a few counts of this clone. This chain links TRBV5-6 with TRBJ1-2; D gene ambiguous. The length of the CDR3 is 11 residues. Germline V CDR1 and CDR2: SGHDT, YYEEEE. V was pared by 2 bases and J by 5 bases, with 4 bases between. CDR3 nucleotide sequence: TGTGCCAGCAGCTTTAGGTATGGCTACACCTTC. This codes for CASSFRYGYTF.

This CDR3 is CASNLLGQGLSYNEQFF. Written as DNA, the CDR3 is TGTGCCAGCAACCTTCTGGGACAGGGATTAAGCTACAATGAGCAGTTCTTC. The J gene is TRBJ2-1, the V gene TRBV5-6, with TRBD1 matching 9 bases. Trimming took 6 bases from V and 3 from J; bases not matched to a gene: 13. Per germline, CDR1 SGHDT and CDR2 YYEEEE. CDR3 size: 17 residues.

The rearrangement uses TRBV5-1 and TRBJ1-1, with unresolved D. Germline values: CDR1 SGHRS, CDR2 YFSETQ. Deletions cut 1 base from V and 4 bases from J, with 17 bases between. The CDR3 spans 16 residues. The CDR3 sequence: CASSLQTLGSGTEAFF. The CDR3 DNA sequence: TGCGCCAGCAGCTTGCAAACTCTAGGGTCCGGCACTGAAGCTTTCTTT.

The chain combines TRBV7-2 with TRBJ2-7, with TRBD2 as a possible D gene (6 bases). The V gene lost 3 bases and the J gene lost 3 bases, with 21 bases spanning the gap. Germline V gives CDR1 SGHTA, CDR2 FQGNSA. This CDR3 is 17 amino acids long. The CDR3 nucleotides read TGTGCCAGCAGCTTTGGAGCAACTAGCATGCCTGACTACGAGCAGTACTTC. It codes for CASSFGATSMPDYEQYF.

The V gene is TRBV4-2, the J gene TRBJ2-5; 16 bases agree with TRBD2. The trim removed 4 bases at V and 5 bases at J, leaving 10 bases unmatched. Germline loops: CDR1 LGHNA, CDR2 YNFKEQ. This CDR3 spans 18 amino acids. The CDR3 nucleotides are TGTGCCAGCAGCCCTACCGGGACTAGCGGGGGGGGTCCGGAGACCCAGTACTTC. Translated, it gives CASSPTGTSGGGPETQYF.

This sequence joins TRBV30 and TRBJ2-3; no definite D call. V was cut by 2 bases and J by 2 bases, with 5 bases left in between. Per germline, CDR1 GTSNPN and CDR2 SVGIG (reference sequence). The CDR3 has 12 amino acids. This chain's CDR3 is CAWSQLTDTQYF. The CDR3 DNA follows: TGTGCCTGGAGTCAACTCACAGATACGCAGTATTTT.

Written as DNA, the CDR3 is TGTGCCTGGAGTGTATTGCGGGAGGTGGGGGAGCAGTACTTC. This codes for CAWSVLREVGEQYF. The chain carries TRBV30 and TRBJ2-7; 8 bases agree with TRBD2. The CDR3 has 14 amino acids. Germline CDR1 and CDR2: GTSNPN and SVGIG (reference sequence). Trimming took 0 bases from V and 7 from J; bases not matched to a gene: 8.

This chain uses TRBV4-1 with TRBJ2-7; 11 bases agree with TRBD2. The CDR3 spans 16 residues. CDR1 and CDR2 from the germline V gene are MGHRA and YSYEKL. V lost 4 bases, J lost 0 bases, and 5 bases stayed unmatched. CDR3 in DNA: TGCGCCAGCAGCCGGACTAGCGGGTTCAACTCCTACGAGCAGTACTTC. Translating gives CASSRTSGFNSYEQYF.

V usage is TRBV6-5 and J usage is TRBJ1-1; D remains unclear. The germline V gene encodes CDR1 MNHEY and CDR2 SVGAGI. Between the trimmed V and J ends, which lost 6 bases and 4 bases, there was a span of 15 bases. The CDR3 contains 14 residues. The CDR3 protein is CASRGRSSGTEAFF. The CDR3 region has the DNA TGTGCCAGCAGGGGGAGGAGTAGTGGCACTGAAGCTTTCTTT.

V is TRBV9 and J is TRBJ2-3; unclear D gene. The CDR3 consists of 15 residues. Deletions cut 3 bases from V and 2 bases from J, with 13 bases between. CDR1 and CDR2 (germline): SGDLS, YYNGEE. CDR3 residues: CASSASGYHTDTQYF. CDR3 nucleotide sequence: TGTGCCAGCAGCGCGTCGGGCTACCACACAGATACGCAGTATTTT. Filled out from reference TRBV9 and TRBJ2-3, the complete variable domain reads DSGVTQTPKHLITATGQRVTLRCSPRSGDLSVYWYQQSLDQGLQFLIQYYNGEERAKGNILERFSAQQFPDLHSELNLSSLELGDSALYFCASSASGYHTDTQYFGPGTRLTVL.

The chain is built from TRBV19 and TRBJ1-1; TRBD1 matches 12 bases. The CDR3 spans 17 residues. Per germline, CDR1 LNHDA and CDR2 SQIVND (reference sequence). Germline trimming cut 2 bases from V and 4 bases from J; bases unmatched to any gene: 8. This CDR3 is CASSIPGQGARTTEAFF. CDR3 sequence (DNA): TGTGCCAGTAGTATACCGGGACAGGGGGCTCGGACCACTGAAGCTTTCTTT.

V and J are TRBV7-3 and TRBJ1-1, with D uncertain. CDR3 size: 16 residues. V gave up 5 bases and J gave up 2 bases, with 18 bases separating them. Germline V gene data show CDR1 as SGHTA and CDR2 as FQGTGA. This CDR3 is CASSASFVSANTEAFF. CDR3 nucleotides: TGTGCCAGCAGCGCCTCTTTCGTTTCAGCCAACACTGAAGCTTTCTTT.

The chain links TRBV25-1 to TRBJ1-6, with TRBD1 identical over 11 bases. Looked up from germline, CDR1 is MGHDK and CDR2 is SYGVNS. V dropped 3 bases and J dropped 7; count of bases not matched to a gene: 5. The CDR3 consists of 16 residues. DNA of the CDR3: TGTGCCAGCAGTGATAGGGGACAGGGGGAAAATTCACCCCTCCACTTT. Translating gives CASSDRGQGENSPLHF.

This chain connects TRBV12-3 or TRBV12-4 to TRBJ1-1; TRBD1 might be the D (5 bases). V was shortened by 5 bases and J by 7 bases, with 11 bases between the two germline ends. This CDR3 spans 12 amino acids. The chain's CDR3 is CASSPGRYEAFF. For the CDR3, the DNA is TGTGCCAGCAGTCCGGGACGATATGAAGCTTTCTTT.

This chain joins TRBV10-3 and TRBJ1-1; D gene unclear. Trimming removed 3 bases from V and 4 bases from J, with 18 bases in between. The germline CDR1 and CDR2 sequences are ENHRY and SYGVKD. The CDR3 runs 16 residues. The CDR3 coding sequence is TGTGCCATCAGTGAATCGTCCCCGGATGGAATCACTGAAGCTTTCTTT. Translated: CAISESSPDGITEAFF.

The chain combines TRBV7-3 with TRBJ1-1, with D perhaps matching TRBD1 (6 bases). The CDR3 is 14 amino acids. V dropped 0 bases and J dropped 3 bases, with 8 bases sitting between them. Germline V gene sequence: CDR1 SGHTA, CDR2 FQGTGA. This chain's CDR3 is CASSLTGGDTEAFF. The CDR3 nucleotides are TGTGCCAGCAGCTTAACAGGGGGGGACACTGAAGCTTTCTTT.

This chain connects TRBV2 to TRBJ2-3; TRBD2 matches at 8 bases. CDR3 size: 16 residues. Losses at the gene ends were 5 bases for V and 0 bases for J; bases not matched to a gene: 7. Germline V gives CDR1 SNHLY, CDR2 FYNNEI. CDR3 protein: CASSSVGRASTDTQYF. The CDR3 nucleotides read TGTGCCAGCAGTTCCGTCGGGAGGGCCAGCACAGATACGCAGTATTTT.

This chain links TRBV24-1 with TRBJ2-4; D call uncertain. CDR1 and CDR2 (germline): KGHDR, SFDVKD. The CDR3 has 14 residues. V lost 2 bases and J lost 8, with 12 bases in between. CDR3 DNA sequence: TGTGCCACCAGTGATTCCCGGCGTGGGGACATTCAGTACTTC. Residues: CATSDSRRGDIQYF.

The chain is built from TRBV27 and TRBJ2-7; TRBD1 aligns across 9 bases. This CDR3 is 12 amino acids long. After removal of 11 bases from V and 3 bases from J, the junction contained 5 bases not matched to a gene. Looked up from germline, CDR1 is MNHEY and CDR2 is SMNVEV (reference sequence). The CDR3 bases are TGTGCCTCCCCGGACAGGGGCTACGAGCAGTACTTC. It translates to CASPDRGYEQYF.

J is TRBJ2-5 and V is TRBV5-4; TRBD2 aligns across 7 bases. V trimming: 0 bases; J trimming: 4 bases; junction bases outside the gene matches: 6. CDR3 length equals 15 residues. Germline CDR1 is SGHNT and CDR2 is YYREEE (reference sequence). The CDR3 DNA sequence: TGTGCCAGCAGCTTGGGGGGGGGTTTGGGAGAGACCCAGTACTTC. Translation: CASSLGGGLGETQYF. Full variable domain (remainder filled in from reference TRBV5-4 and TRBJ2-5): ETGVTQSPTHLIKTRGQQVTLRCSSQSGHNTVSWYQQALGQGPQFIFQYYREEENGRGNFPPRFSGLQFPNYSSELNVNALELDDSALYLCASSLGGGLGETQYFGPGTRLLVL.